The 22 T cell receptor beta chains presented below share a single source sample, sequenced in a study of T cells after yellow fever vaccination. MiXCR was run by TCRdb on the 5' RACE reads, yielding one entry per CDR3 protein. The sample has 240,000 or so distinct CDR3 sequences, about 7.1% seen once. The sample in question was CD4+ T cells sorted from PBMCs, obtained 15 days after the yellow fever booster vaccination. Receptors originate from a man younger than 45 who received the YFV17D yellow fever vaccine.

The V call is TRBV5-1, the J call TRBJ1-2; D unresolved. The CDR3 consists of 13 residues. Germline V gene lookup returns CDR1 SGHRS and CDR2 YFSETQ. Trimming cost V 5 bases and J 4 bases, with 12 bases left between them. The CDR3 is CASRETEVYGYTF. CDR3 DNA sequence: TGCGCCAGCAGGGAAACAGAAGTCTATGGCTACACCTTC. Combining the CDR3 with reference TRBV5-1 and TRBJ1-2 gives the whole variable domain KAGVTQTPRYLIKTRGQQVTLSCSPISGHRSVSWYQQTPGQGLQFLFEYFSETQRNKGNFPGRFSGRQFSNSRSEMNVSTLELGDSALYLCASRETEVYGYTFGSGTRLTVV.

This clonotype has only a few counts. CDR3 protein: CSANSGGGNQPQHF. The CDR3, as DNA: TGCAGTGCGAATTCAGGGGGTGGCAATCAGCCCCAGCATTTT. The chain carries TRBV20-1 and TRBJ1-5; 7 nucleotides align to TRBD1. The CDR3 is made up of 14 amino acids. Germline lookup yields CDR1 DFQATT and CDR2 SNEGSKA (reference sequence). The V segment lost 6 bases and the J segment 2 bases; nucleotides outside the gene matches: 7.

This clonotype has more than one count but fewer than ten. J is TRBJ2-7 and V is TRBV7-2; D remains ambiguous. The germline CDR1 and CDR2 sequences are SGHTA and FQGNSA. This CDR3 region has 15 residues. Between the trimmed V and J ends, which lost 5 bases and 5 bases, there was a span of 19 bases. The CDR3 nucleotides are TGTGCCAGCAGCAGAGAGGCAAGTCCCCACGACGAGCAGTACTTC. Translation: CASSREASPHDEQYF.

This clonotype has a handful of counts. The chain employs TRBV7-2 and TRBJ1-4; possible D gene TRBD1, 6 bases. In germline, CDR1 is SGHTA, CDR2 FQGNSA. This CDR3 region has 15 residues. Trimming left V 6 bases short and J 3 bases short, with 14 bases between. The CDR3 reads CASRPTGAANEKLFF. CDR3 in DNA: TGTGCCAGCAGACCCACGGGGGCGGCTAATGAAAAACTGTTTTTT.

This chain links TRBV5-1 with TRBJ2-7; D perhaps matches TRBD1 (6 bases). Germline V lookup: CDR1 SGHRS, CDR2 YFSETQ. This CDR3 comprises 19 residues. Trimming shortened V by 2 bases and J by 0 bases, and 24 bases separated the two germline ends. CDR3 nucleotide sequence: TGCGCCAGCAGCTTCGGTTTTACAGGGCGCGAATTTAGCTCCTACGAGCAGTACTTC. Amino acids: CASSFGFTGREFSSYEQYF.

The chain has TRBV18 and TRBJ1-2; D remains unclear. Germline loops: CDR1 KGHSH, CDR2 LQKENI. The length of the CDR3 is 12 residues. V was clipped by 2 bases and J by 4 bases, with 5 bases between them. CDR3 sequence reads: CASSPSGYGYTF. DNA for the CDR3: TGTGCCAGCTCACCATCAGGCTATGGCTACACCTTC.

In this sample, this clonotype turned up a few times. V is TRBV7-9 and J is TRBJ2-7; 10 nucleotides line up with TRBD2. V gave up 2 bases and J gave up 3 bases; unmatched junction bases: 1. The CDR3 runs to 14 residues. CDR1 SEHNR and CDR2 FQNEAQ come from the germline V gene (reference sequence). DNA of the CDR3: TGTGCCAGCAGCTTAAGCGGGAGGGGCTACGAGCAGTACTTC. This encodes CASSLSGRGYEQYF.

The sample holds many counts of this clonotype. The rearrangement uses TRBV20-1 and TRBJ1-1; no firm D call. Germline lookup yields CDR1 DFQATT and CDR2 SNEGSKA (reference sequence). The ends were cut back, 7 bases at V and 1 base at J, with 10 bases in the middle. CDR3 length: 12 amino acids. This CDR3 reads CSGLQRNTEAFF. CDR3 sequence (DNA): TGCAGTGGGCTACAGAGGAACACTGAAGCTTTCTTT.

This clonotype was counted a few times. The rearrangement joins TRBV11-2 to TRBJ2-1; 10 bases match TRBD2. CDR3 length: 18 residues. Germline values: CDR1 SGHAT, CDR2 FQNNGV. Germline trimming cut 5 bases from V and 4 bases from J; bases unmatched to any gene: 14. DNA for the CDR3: TGTGCCAGCAGCCTAAAGCTGAAAAGCGGGAGGGTGTACAATGAGCAGTTCTTC. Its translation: CASSLKLKSGRVYNEQFF.

This CDR3 reads CASSQDITLWGIYNEQFF. The DNA of the CDR3 is TGCGCCAGCAGCCAGGACATCACCCTCTGGGGTATATACAATGAGCAGTTCTTC. This rearrangement joins TRBV4-3 to TRBJ2-1; weak D call: TRBD1 (5 bases). CDR1 is LGHNA and CDR2 is YSLEER in the germline V gene. The length of the CDR3 is 18 residues. Deletions cut 3 bases from V and 4 bases from J, with 22 bases between.

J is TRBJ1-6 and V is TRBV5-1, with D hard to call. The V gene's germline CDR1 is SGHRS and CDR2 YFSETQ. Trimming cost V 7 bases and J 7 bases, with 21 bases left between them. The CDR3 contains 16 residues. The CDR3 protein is CASQPGGGRWNSPLHF. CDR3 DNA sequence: TGCGCCAGCCAGCCCGGTGGAGGGCGATGGAATTCACCCCTCCACTTT.

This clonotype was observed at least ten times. In DNA form, the CDR3 reads TGTGCCAGCAGCTTAAATCGGGACAATGAGCAGTTCTTC. Its protein is CASSLNRDNEQFF. This rearrangement joins TRBV7-2 to TRBJ2-1; D not resolved. This CDR3 is 13 amino acids long. Trimming stripped 2 bases from V and 5 bases from J, with 7 bases between. Germline assignment: CDR1 SGHTA and CDR2 FQGNSA.

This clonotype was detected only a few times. This CDR3 is CASRLHGTDNEKLFF. CDR3 nucleotides: TGTGCCAGCAGACTACACGGGACAGATAATGAAAAACTGTTTTTT. The V and J genes are TRBV6-1 and TRBJ1-4, with 7 nucleotides matching TRBD1. The germline gives CDR1 MNHNS, CDR2 SASEGT. This CDR3 is built from 15 residues. V was pared by 6 bases and J by 4 bases, with 8 bases of the junction left unmatched.

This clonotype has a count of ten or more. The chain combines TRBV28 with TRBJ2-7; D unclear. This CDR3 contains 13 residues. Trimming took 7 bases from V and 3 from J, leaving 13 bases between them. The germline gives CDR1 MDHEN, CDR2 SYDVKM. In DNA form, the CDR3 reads TGTGCCAGCAAAGGCCTGGGGTACTACGAGCAGTACTTC. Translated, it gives CASKGLGYYEQYF.

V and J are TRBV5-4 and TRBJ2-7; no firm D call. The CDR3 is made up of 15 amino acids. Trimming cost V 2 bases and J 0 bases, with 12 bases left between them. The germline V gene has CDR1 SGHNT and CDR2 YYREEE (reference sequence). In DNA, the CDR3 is TGTGCCAGCAGCTTAAAAACGGCGAGCTCCTACGAGCAGTACTTC. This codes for CASSLKTASSYEQYF.

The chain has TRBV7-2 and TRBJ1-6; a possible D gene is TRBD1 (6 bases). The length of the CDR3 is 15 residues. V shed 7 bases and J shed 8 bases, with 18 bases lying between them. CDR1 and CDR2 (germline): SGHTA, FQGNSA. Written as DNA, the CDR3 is TGTGCCAGCAACTTGGGGGGGGCCCTCTATTCACCCCTCCACTTT. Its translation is CASNLGGALYSPLHF.

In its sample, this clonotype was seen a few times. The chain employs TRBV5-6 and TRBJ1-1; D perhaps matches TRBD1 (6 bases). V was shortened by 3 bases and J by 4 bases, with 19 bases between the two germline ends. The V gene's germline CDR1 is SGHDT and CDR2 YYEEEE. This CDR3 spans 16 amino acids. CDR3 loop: CASSSARGADLTEAFF. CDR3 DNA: TGTGCCAGCAGCTCCGCTCGGGGGGCGGACCTCACTGAAGCTTTCTTT.

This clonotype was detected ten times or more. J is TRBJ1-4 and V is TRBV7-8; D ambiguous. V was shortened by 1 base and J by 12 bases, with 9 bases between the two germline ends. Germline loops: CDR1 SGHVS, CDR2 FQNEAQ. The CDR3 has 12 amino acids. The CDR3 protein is CASSLGGSELFF. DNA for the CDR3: TGTGCCAGCAGCTTAGGAGGGTCGGAACTGTTTTTT.

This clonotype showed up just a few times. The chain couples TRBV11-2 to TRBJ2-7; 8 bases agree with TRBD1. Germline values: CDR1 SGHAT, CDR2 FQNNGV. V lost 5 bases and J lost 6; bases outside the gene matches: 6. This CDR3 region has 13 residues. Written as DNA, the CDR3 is TGTGCCAGCAGCCCGGGACAGGCCGGCGAGCAGTACTTC. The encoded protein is CASSPGQAGEQYF.

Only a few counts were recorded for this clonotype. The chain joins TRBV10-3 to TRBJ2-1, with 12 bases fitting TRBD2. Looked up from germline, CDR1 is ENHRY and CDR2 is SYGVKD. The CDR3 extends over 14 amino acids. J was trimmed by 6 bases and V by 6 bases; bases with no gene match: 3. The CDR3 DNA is TGTGCCATCAGGGCACTAGCGGGAGGCAATGAGCAGTTCTTC. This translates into CAIRALAGGNEQFF.

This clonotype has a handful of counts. The CDR3 spells CASSLAITSGRVTDTQYF. The CDR3 coding sequence is TGCGCCAGCAGCTTAGCAATTACTAGCGGGAGGGTCACAGATACGCAGTATTTT. The V and J genes are TRBV5-1 and TRBJ2-3; 13 bases align to TRBD2. The CDR3 extends over 18 amino acids. CDR1 SGHRS and CDR2 YFSETQ come from the germline V gene. V dropped 2 bases and J dropped 2; count of bases not matched to a gene: 8.

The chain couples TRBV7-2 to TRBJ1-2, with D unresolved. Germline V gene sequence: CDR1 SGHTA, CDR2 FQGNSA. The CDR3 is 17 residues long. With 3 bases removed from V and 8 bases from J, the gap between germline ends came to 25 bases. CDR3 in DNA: TGTGCCAGCAGCTTTCAGTCAGGTTCGGTAGAGCGCGGAGGCTACACCTTC. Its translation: CASSFQSGSVERGGYTF.